This TCR beta chain was profiled in a study of T cell repertoires in cytomegalovirus infection (dated by TCRdb to the late 2010s). Background for the entire study: The HLA type of each donor mattered for the analysis, because public TCR beta signatures pointed to carriage of CMV infection along with the matching HLA type.

This clonotype has a count of ten or more. Its antigen is still unknown. Base qualities are not recorded, but no much larger clone differs from it by a single base. CDR1 and CDR2 were assigned from the germline V gene (reference sequence) as SEHNR and FQNEAQ. Relative to germline, V is 1 base shorter and J is 4 bases shorter, with 16 bases between their ends. The CDR3 runs 17 amino acids, cysteine and phenylalanine included. This entry keeps only the CDR3 DNA: 51 bases, framed from base 1. What the authors observed across the whole study: Cumulative frequency of public TCR beta family members discriminated carriers of CMV infection plus the relevant HLA type in this cohort and an independent 352-donor cohort. In the ex vivo response, HLA-C-restricted CMV-specific TCR beta clonotypes were dominant, and in two of eight donors the single most frequent clonotype came from this HLA-C-restricted group.

Reads for this sample came from an Illumina HiSeq 1500. TCRdb took the public reads, trimmed them with fastp at Q25, ran MiXCR for clone calling and kept in-frame beta chains. Under each unique CDR3 protein, matching rows form one entry showing the most common genes and DNA. This sample is represented by 450,000 to 550,000 distinct CDR3 sequences; 15% to 20% of them were singletons. Clones ranked in the top ten supply under 30% of the sample. The source material was CD8+ T cells from PBMCs. The TCR originated in a human donor in good health (CMV status not recorded). Some clones in this sample may be carry-over from other donors' samples. This chain is built from TRBV7-9 and TRBJ2-2; the D gene is possibly TRBD1, with 6 bases matching. For the CDR3, the sequence is CASSLGLLDSSTGELFF. Read as DNA, the sequence is TGTGCCAGCAGCTTAGGTCTGTTGGACAGCTCCACCGGGGAGCTGTTTTTT.